The 25 T cell receptor beta chains listed next were all sequenced from one sample in a study of human T cells and chemical hapten exposure (dated by TCRdb to the early 2020s). The sample's time point label, decoded: healthy volunteer bleed at 2 weeks. Total RNA was extracted from unfractionated whole blood collected in Tempus Blood RNA tubes. Receptor libraries were prepared by RACE. The sequencer was a NextSeq 500. TCRdb reprocessing: public reads trimmed at Q25 with fastp, clones called with MiXCR, in-frame beta chains kept. Each CDR3 protein gets just one entry, which takes the most common genes and DNA from the rows behind it. In all, the sample holds roughly 130,000 distinct CDR3 sequences, and approximately 9.5% of those were seen once. 1.5% to 2% of the sample belongs to the ten largest clones. Sequences were obtained from whole blood. These receptors came from a male donor in good health. Some clones in this sample may be carry-over from other donors' samples.

The J gene is TRBJ2-2, the V gene TRBV12-3 or TRBV12-4, with D perhaps TRBD2 (6 bases). Trimming shortened V by 3 bases and J by 11 bases, and 13 bases separated the two germline ends. CDR3 size: 13 residues. The CDR3 DNA is TGTGCCAGCAGTTTGCGGGGCGGCTTTGAGCTGTTTTTT. It is translated as CASSLRGGFELFF.

The chain recombines TRBV29-1 with TRBJ2-7; no clear D. CDR3 size: 13 residues. The germline gives CDR1 SQVTM, CDR2 ANQGSEA. Trimming stripped 1 base from V and 3 bases from J, with 10 bases between. The CDR3: CSVEVLSNYEQYF. In DNA, the CDR3 is TGCAGCGTTGAAGTATTATCGAACTACGAGCAGTACTTC.

This clonotype turned up a few times. The chain uses TRBV24-1 and TRBJ2-5, with a tentative D call TRBD1 (5 bases). Germline V gene lookup returns CDR1 KGHDR and CDR2 SFDVKD. The CDR3 sequence is 13 residues long. The ends were cut back, 4 bases at V and 6 bases at J, with 11 bases in the middle. CDR3 DNA sequence: TGTGCCACCAGTGACGTCAGGGATAAGACCCAGTACTTC. Encoded protein: CATSDVRDKTQYF.

This clonotype was found a few times. The gene calls are TRBV15 and TRBJ1-6; D may be TRBD1 (6 bases). This CDR3 region has 15 residues. Looked up from germline, CDR1 is LNHNV and CDR2 is YYDKDF (reference sequence). V was cut by 0 bases and J by 11 bases, with 14 bases left in between. The CDR3 is CATSRDPTKGAPLHF. The DNA of the CDR3 is TGTGCCACCAGCAGAGATCCAACCAAGGGGGCACCCCTCCACTTT.

The sample holds many counts of this clonotype. The chain links TRBV21-1 to TRBJ1-4. TRBV21-1 is reported as a pseudogene. The CDR3 sequence is 15 residues long. CDR3 protein: CASSWRRVPNEKLFF. DNA of the CDR3: TGTGCCAGCAGCTGGAGGAGGGTTCCCAATGAAAAACTGTTTTTT.

This chain connects TRBV5-1 to TRBJ2-7; D might be TRBD1 or TRBD2, each matching 5 bases. CDR3 length: 16 residues. Germline V gene sequence: CDR1 SGHRS, CDR2 YFSETQ. Trimming took 0 bases from V and 0 from J, leaving 13 bases between them. The CDR3 loop is CASSLGRDGYSYEQYF. The CDR3 DNA reads as TGCGCCAGCAGCTTGGGCCGGGACGGATACTCCTACGAGCAGTACTTC.

This clonotype was detected only a few times. V and J are TRBV2 and TRBJ2-3; D call uncertain. V lost 5 bases and J lost 5, with 11 bases in between. Germline CDR1 SNHLY, CDR2 FYNNEI. The CDR3 spans 13 residues. For the CDR3, the DNA is TGTGCCAGCAGTTACAGAGAAGGAGATACGCAGTATTTT. Its protein is CASSYREGDTQYF.

The V gene is TRBV14, the J gene TRBJ1-6, with D possibly matching TRBD1 (6 bases). The germline V gene encodes CDR1 SGHDN and CDR2 FVKESK. With 0 bases removed from V and 11 bases from J, the gap between germline ends came to 11 bases. This CDR3 is 14 amino acids long. The CDR3 DNA follows: TGTGCCAGCAGCCAAGATAGGGGGATCGCACCCCTCCACTTT. Amino acid sequence: CASSQDRGIAPLHF.

This clonotype was counted ten times or more. The chain combines TRBV6-2 or TRBV6-3 with TRBJ1-1, with 7 bases identical to TRBD1. This CDR3 region has 12 residues. Per germline, CDR1 MNHEY and CDR2 SVGEGT. V was clipped by 2 bases and J by 8 bases; unmatched bases: 2. The CDR3 here is CASSYATGEAFF. The CDR3 coding sequence is TGTGCCAGCAGTTACGCGACAGGGGAAGCTTTCTTT.

This clonotype has a handful of counts. Here the CDR3 reads CASSFQGAAPNEQFF. CDR3 nucleotide sequence: TGTGCCAGCAGTTTTCAGGGGGCCGCCCCCAATGAGCAGTTCTTC. This chain links TRBV12-3 or TRBV12-4 with TRBJ2-1; 8 bases fit TRBD1. CDR3 length equals 15 residues. Germline trimming cut 3 bases from V and 6 bases from J; bases unmatched to any gene: 7.

There are a few counts of this clonotype. The chain recombines TRBV7-2 with TRBJ2-2; 8 nucleotides align to TRBD2. The CDR3 runs to 16 residues. Losses at the gene ends were 5 bases for V and 0 bases for J; bases not matched to a gene: 5. Germline V gives CDR1 SGHTA, CDR2 FQGNSA. The CDR3 spells CASSTTSGSNTGELFF. The CDR3 nucleotides read TGTGCCAGCAGCACTACTAGCGGATCGAACACCGGGGAGCTGTTTTTT. The full variable domain, its missing parts supplied by reference TRBV7-2 and TRBJ2-2, is GAGVSQSPSNKVTEKGKDVELRCDPISGHTALYWYRQSLGQGLEFLIYFQGNSAPDKSGLPSDRFSAERTGGSVSTLTIQRTQQEDSAVYLCASSTTSGSNTGELFFGEGSRLTVL.

The chain is built from TRBV15 and TRBJ1-5; D remains ambiguous. Trimming took off 0 bases at V and 1 base at J, with 1 base between the two ends. The CDR3 totals 13 residues. Germline CDR1 is LNHNV and CDR2 is YYDKDF (reference sequence). The CDR3 DNA is TGTGCCACCAGCAGAGAAAGCAATCAGCCCCAGCATTTT. It encodes CATSRESNQPQHF. The full variable domain, in which reference TRBV15 and TRBJ1-5 provide the parts outside the CDR3, is DAMVIQNPRYQVTQFGKPVTLSCSQTLNHNVMYWYQQKSSQAPKLLFHYYDKDFNNEADTPDNFQSRRPNTSFCFLDIRSPGLGDTAMYLCATSRESNQPQHFGDGTRLSIL.

This clonotype was seen a handful of times. The chain carries TRBV20-1 and TRBJ2-3, with D maybe TRBD1 (6 bases). V dropped 3 bases and J dropped 0 bases, with 25 bases sitting between them. The CDR3 has 19 residues. Germline V gene data show CDR1 as DFQATT and CDR2 as SNEGSKA (reference sequence). Written as DNA, the CDR3 is TGCAGTGCTAGCCCCCAATCAGGAGAACAGGGCATTAGCACAGATACGCAGTATTTT. The encoded protein is CSASPQSGEQGISTDTQYF.

This chain links TRBV11-2 with TRBJ2-3; D may match TRBD1 or TRBD2 (5 bases each). The CDR3 contains 15 residues. Germline V gives CDR1 SGHAT, CDR2 FQNNGV. The V gene lost 5 bases and the J gene lost 0 bases, with 12 bases spanning the gap. The CDR3 coding sequence is TGTGCCAGCAGCCTGGGACCGATGAGCACAGATACGCAGTATTTT. Amino acids: CASSLGPMSTDTQYF.

The sample holds a few counts of this clonotype. The rearrangement uses TRBV6-2 or TRBV6-3 and TRBJ1-1, with 10 positions matching TRBD1. After removal of 7 bases from V and 4 bases from J, the junction contained 12 bases not matched to a gene. This CDR3 region has 16 residues. Germline V lookup: CDR1 MNHEY, CDR2 SVGEGT. The CDR3 DNA is TGTGCCAGCACTATATACCGGGACAGGGGCATCACTGAAGCTTTCTTT. This codes for CASTIYRDRGITEAFF.

This clonotype was seen more than once but under ten times. The chain joins TRBV15 to TRBJ1-5; 7 bases map to TRBD1. The CDR3 has 17 amino acids. V shed 1 base and J 6 bases; nucleotides not matched to a gene: 12. The germline gives CDR1 LNHNV, CDR2 YYDKDF (reference sequence). CDR3 protein: CATSRGGGQIGSQPQHF. For the CDR3, the DNA is TGTGCCACCAGCAGAGGAGGGGGACAGATCGGTTCTCAGCCCCAGCATTTT.

This clonotype turned up a few times. The chain recombines TRBV6-2 or TRBV6-3 with TRBJ1-1; TRBD1 matches at 9 bases. The CDR3 runs to 12 residues. CDR1 MNHEY and CDR2 SVGEGT come from the germline V gene. The V gene end was trimmed by 9 bases and the J gene end by 6 bases; junction bases not matched to a gene: 5. The CDR3 protein is CASIQGASEAFF. The CDR3 DNA reads as TGTGCCAGTATACAGGGGGCTTCTGAAGCTTTCTTT.

This chain connects TRBV29-1 to TRBJ1-1; weak D call: TRBD1 (6 bases). V lost 0 bases and J 5 bases, leaving 10 bases between the germline ends. Germline assignment: CDR1 SQVTM and CDR2 ANQGSEA. The CDR3 sequence is 13 residues long. CDR3 bases: TGCAGCGTTGAAGAGGGGGCTTGGACTGAAGCTTTCTTT. Amino acids: CSVEEGAWTEAFF.

This clonotype came up a few times. This rearrangement joins TRBV5-1 to TRBJ2-2; 9 bases match TRBD2. This CDR3 spans 19 amino acids. Germline V CDR1 and CDR2: SGHRS, YFSETQ. The V gene end was trimmed by 0 bases and the J gene end by 1 base; junction bases not matched to a gene: 10. The CDR3 region has the DNA TGCGCCAGCAGCTTGGCCCCGGGACTAGCTCGCGGGAACACCGGGGAGCTGTTTTTT. It specifies CASSLAPGLARGNTGELFF.

This clonotype was seen a handful of times. V usage is TRBV6-6 and J usage is TRBJ2-4; perhaps TRBD1 as D (5 bases). Between the trimmed V and J ends, which lost 6 bases and 5 bases, there was a span of 17 bases. Germline V gives CDR1 MNHNY, CDR2 SVGAGI (reference sequence). CDR3 length: 15 amino acids. CDR3 residues: CASSWESTEQNIQYF. The CDR3 nucleotides read TGTGCCAGCAGCTGGGAATCGACAGAACAAAACATTCAGTACTTC.

The chain recombines TRBV12-3 or TRBV12-4 with TRBJ2-7, with 15 bases lining up with TRBD2. There are 16 residues in the CDR3. V trimming: 5 bases; J trimming: 6 bases; junction bases outside the gene matches: 8. CDR3 region: CASSPGLAGGFREQYF. DNA of the CDR3: TGTGCCAGCAGTCCCGGACTAGCGGGAGGGTTTCGCGAGCAGTACTTC.

This clonotype was found a few times. The V gene is TRBV7-9, the J gene TRBJ2-7; D possibly corresponds to TRBD2 (6 bases). This CDR3 has 16 residues. V dropped 5 bases and J dropped 2 bases, with 19 bases sitting between them. Germline-derived CDR1 and CDR2 are SEHNR and FQNEAQ (reference sequence). CDR3 protein: CASSPGGTIDPYEQYF. The CDR3 DNA reads as TGTGCCAGCAGCCCTGGAGGGACCATCGATCCCTACGAGCAGTACTTC.

Here the CDR3 reads CASSLLDSPLHF. The CDR3 DNA follows: TGTGCCAGCAGCTTACTTGATTCACCCCTCCACTTT. The chain uses TRBV7-8 and TRBJ1-6; no firm D call. Germline CDR1 is SGHVS and CDR2 is FQNEAQ. The CDR3 runs to 12 residues. V dropped 2 bases and J dropped 8 bases, with 4 bases sitting between them.

This clonotype was observed many times. The rearrangement links TRBV20-1 to TRBJ1-5, with D possibly TRBD1 on 6 matching bases. Trimming pared 6 bases from V and 6 bases from J, leaving 18 bases between. This CDR3 contains 14 residues. Germline lookup yields CDR1 DFQATT and CDR2 SNEGSKA (reference sequence). The CDR3 sequence: CSAPSVRGSQPQHF. The CDR3 bases are TGCAGTGCCCCTTCGGTCAGGGGCTCTCAGCCCCAGCATTTT.

This clonotype was seen a handful of times. The chain links TRBV2 to TRBJ2-5, with TRBD1 matching over 8 bases. V lost 3 bases, J lost 4 bases, and 4 bases stayed unmatched. The germline CDR1 and CDR2 sequences are SNHLY and FYNNEI. This CDR3 spans 14 amino acids. The DNA of the CDR3 is TGTGCCAGCAGTGATAGGACAGGGCGAGAGACCCAGTACTTC. It codes for CASSDRTGRETQYF.